A selection of T cell receptor beta chains follows, all from one sample in a study of cytotoxic CD8 clonotypes in ibrutinib-treated CLL. Sequenced by immunoSEQ multiplex PCR; TCRdb stores in-frame clones only, minus some. The sample yields about 35,000 clones, roughly 45% seen once. The sequences come from PBMCs, collected before ibrutinib treatment. These receptors were taken from a human donor with chronic lymphocytic leukemia. CDR3s include the opening cysteine and the closing phenylalanine or tryptophan. Each record gives: clone size, V gene, D gene, J gene, CDR3 protein, CDR3 DNA. D genes are given only for firm matches. Clone sizes are given selectively: once, few, many, or a class where the clone is expanded.

>few|TRBV2|TRBD1|TRBJ2-5
CASVRDRVQVETQYF
TGTGCCAGCGTCCGGGACAGGGTTCAGGTAGAGACCCAGTACTTC
>NA|TRBV14|NA|TRBJ1-6
CASSQESTRRRSPLHF
TGTGCCAGCAGCCAAGAGTCCACCAGGCGACGTTCACCCCTCCACTTT
>few|TRBV4-1|NA|TRBJ2-7
CASSQDVTSGAYEQYF
TGCGCCAGCAGCCAAGATGTCACCTCGGGGGCCTACGAGCAGTACTTC
>NA|TRBV18|NA|TRBJ2-1
CASSPTQGARNNEQFF
TGTGCCAGCTCACCGACGCAAGGGGCCAGGAACAATGAGCAGTTCTTC
>many|TRBV2|TRBD1|TRBJ1-6
CASSYRGRIDSPLHF
TGTGCCAGCAGCTACAGGGGGCGTATTGATTCACCCCTCCACTTT
>few|TRBV27|NA|TRBJ1-6
CASGEKGTSPLHF
TGTGCCAGCGGAGAGAAGGGGACCTCACCCCTCCACTTT
>NA|TRBV27|TRBD1|TRBJ2-5
CASSQWGAGGIETQYF
TGTGCCAGCAGCCAGTGGGGGGCAGGGGGCATAGAGACCCAGTACTTC
>NA|TRBV5-1|NA|TRBJ2-4
CASSLDVAAYIQYF
TGCGCCAGCAGCTTGGACGTCGCCGCGTACATTCAGTACTTC
>NA|TRBV7-6|TRBD2|TRBJ2-1
CASSLVWGGGLGNEQFF
TGTGCCAGCAGCTTAGTTTGGGGCGGGGGGCTTGGCAATGAGCAGTTCTTC
>few|TRBV2|NA|TRBJ1-4
CASRGLLVREKLFF
TGTGCCAGCAGGGGTCTATTGGTTCGAGAAAAACTGTTTTTT
>NA|TRBV7-8|NA|TRBJ2-7
CASSLIGGSSYEQYF
TGTGCCAGCAGCTTAATAGGGGGAAGCTCCTACGAGCAGTACTTC